This T cell receptor beta chain was sequenced for a study of post-analysis software for immune sequencing data. Study in general: Courses of disease covered relapsing-remitting, secondary progressive and progressive-relapsing multiple sclerosis.

Study-wide results and caveats: Controls' normalized Chao1 diversity significantly exceeded that of multiple sclerosis patients. About five TRBV segments were more frequent in patients than controls; TRBV5-6, TRBV5-1 and TRBV20-1 belonged to this group. Co-batched samples clustered tightly together by F measure.

With respect to this clonotype: Its antigen is unknown.

Libraries were made from TCR beta cDNA, and they carried unique molecular identifiers. Each batch of about 1 to 11 million T cells produced 400,000 to 650,000 cDNA molecules. TCRdb recomputed calls from the PCR reads with MiXCR, one row per CDR3 protein. This sample has 700,000 to 900,000 distinct CDR3 sequences, with more than 45% found just once. CDR1 is SGHTA and CDR2 is FQGTGA in the germline V gene. The CDR3 is 12 amino acids. J was trimmed by 11 bases and V by 5 bases; bases with no gene match: 5. The receptor was derived from a girl between 10 and 17 years old with multiple sclerosis. Material: blood. This sequence joins TRBV7-3 and TRBJ2-1; TRBD2 aligns across 8 bases. The CDR3 DNA is TGTGCCAGCAGCGAACCTAGCGGGCAGCAGTTCTTC. Residues: CASSEPSGQQFF.